This is a list of T cell receptor beta chains from one sample in a study of PD-1 blockade in classical Hodgkin lymphoma. The data were produced by immunoSEQ multiplex PCR, yet TCRdb's version contains in-frame clones alone and is incomplete. The sample includes 7,300 or so clones, about three quarters of them seen just once. Sequences were derived from CD8+ T cells from blood, sampled before the fourth cycle of nivolumab. The receptors derive from a human donor with classical Hodgkin lymphoma. CDR3s include the opening cysteine and the closing phenylalanine or tryptophan. D genes are given only for firm matches. The size field is filled for only some rows; it gives once, few, many or a size class.

D	size	V	J	CDR3	DNA
-	-	TRBV7-3	TRBJ1-2	CASSLLSGNYGYTF	TGTGCCAGCAGCTTATTATCAGGGAACTATGGCTACACCTTC
-	few	TRBV5-6	TRBJ1-4	CASSLLGGARTTNEKLFF	TGTGCCAGCAGCTTGCTTGGGGGCGCACGGACAACTAATGAAAAACTGTTTTTT
-	-	TRBV27	TRBJ2-2	CASTRGAGELFF	TGTGCCAGCACCCGCGGGGCAGGGGAGCTGTTTTTT
-	-	TRBV2	TRBJ2-6	CASTRTPASGANVLTF	TGTGCCAGCACCCGGACTCCAGCCTCTGGGGCCAACGTCCTGACTTTC
TRBD2	-	TRBV7-8	TRBJ2-1	CASSLEGGGYNEQFF	TGTGCCAGCAGCTTAGAAGGCGGGGGCTACAATGAGCAGTTCTTC
-	-	TRBV7-2	TRBJ2-1	CASSLWAAGAYNEQFF	TGTGCCAGCAGCTTATGGGCAGCGGGCGCCTACAATGAGCAGTTCTTC
-	-	TRBV10-3	TRBJ2-1	CAISESELVDNEQFF	TGTGCCATCAGTGAGTCTGAACTAGTGGACAATGAGCAGTTCTTC
-	-	TRBV6-6	TRBJ2-7	CASSYAGTYEQYF	TGTGCCAGCAGTTACGCAGGGACCTACGAGCAGTACTTC
-	-	TRBV2	TRBJ2-5	CASSRGTIQETQYF	TGTGCCAGCAGCCGCGGGACAATCCAAGAGACCCAGTACTTC
-	-	TRBV27	TRBJ2-3	CASSFVGLAGGTDTQYF	TGTGCCAGCAGTTTCGTTGGCTTAGCTGGGGGCACAGATACGCAGTATTTT
TRBD1	-	TRBV5-6	TRBJ1-2	CASSSTGDNYGYTF	TGTGCCAGCAGCTCGACAGGGGATAACTATGGCTACACCTTC
-	-	TRBV11-2	TRBJ2-1	CASSPTPVGRNYNEQFF	TGTGCCAGCAGCCCCACCCCGGTAGGGAGGAACTACAATGAGCAGTTCTTC
TRBD2	-	TRBV19	TRBJ2-1	CASSLVAGGYNEQFF	TGTGCCAGTAGTCTGGTAGCGGGAGGGTACAATGAGCAGTTCTTC
-	-	TRBV29-1	TRBJ2-7	CSVDQGNFYEQYF	TGCAGCGTTGACCAGGGTAACTTCTACGAGCAGTACTTC
TRBD2	-	TRBV4-2	TRBJ2-3	CASSQEYGLAGSFDTQYF	TGTGCCAGCAGCCAAGAATACGGGTTAGCGGGGAGCTTTGATACGCAGTATTTT
-	few	TRBV28	TRBJ2-5	CASSLSRREKETQYF	TGTGCCAGCAGCCTAAGTCGTCGGGAGAAAGAGACCCAGTACTTC
-	-	TRBV28	TRBJ1-5	CASGDGQLRPNQPQHF	TGTGCCAGCGGTGATGGACAGCTCCGTCCTAATCAGCCCCAGCATTTT
-	-	TRBV7-8	TRBJ2-3	CASSLEGYTDTQYF	TGTGCCAGCAGCTTAGAGGGGTACACAGATACGCAGTATTTT
TRBD2	-	TRBV6-5	TRBJ2-1	CASGILAGYEQFF	TGTGCCAGCGGAATACTAGCGGGCTATGAGCAGTTCTTC
TRBD2	once	TRBV11-2	TRBJ2-1	CASSLGPLAGDYEQFF	TGTGCCAGCAGCTTAGGTCCACTAGCGGGCGACTATGAGCAGTTCTTC
-	-	TRBV9	TRBJ1-6	CASSDRGGVSPLHF	TGTGCCAGCAGCGACAGAGGAGGGGTCTCACCCCTCCACTTT
TRBD1	-	TRBV19	TRBJ1-5	CASSIMMSGGNQPQHF	TGTGCCAGTAGTATAATGATGTCAGGGGGGAATCAGCCCCAGCATTTT
-	-	TRBV11-1	TRBJ2-7	CASSLGSPQPSYEQYF	TGTGCCAGCAGCTTAGGGTCCCCCCAGCCGTCCTACGAGCAGTACTTC
TRBD1	few	TRBV7-2	TRBJ2-3	CASRTGLLDTQYF	TGTGCCAGCAGGACAGGGTTATTAGATACGCAGTATTTT
-	-	TRBV28	TRBJ2-7	CASTTPGGHEQYF	TGTGCCAGCACCACGCCCGGGGGGCACGAGCAGTACTTC
-	-	TRBV28	TRBJ2-6	CASSLFGGLGSGANVLTF	TGTGCCAGCAGTTTATTTGGAGGGTTGGGCTCTGGGGCCAACGTCCTGACTTTC
-	once	TRBV7-9	TRBJ2-1	CASSRDRGEGRNEQFF	TGTGCCAGCAGTCGGGACCGAGGCGAGGGACGCAATGAGCAGTTCTTC
-	-	TRBV5-1	TRBJ1-2	CASSLGQFYGYTF	TGCGCCAGCAGCTTGGGACAGTTCTATGGCTACACCTTC
TRBD2	-	TRBV27	TRBJ2-1	CASSLFGTSGYNEQFF	TGTGCCAGCAGTTTATTCGGGACTAGCGGCTACAATGAGCAGTTCTTC
-	-	TRBV10-3	TRBJ2-1	CATFGDFTNEQFF	TGTGCCACCTTCGGGGACTTTACCAATGAGCAGTTCTTC
TRBD2	-	TRBV29-1	TRBJ2-1	CSVEGRGLDPQGSYNEQFF	TGCAGCGTTGAAGGAAGGGGACTAGACCCCCAAGGCTCCTACAATGAGCAGTTCTTC
-	once	TRBV11-2	TRBJ2-7	CASSFGTSYEQYF	TGTGCCAGCAGCTTCGGGACCTCCTACGAGCAGTACTTC
-	-	TRBV9	TRBJ2-3	CASSVLADTQYF	TGTGCCAGCAGCGTACTAGCCGATACGCAGTATTTT
TRBD2	-	TRBV10-3	TRBJ2-7	CAISVPWDSDLAGPFYEQYF	TGTGCCATCAGTGTTCCCTGGGACAGCGACCTAGCGGGACCATTCTACGAGCAGTACTTC
TRBD2	-	TRBV2	TRBJ2-2	CASSRLAGGLNTGELFF	TGTGCCAGCAGTAGACTAGCGGGGGGGCTGAACACCGGGGAGCTGTTTTTT
-	-	TRBV25-1	TRBJ1-6	CASSPPGHTDFNSPLHF	TGTGCCAGCAGTCCCCCGGGACATACGGATTTTAATTCACCCCTCCACTTT
-	-	TRBV7-8	TRBJ2-3	CASSYSLGRTSTDTQYF	TGTGCCAGCAGTTACTCACTGGGCAGGACGAGCACAGATACGCAGTATTTT
TRBD1	-	TRBV4-1	TRBJ2-1	CASSPDRGSGNEQFF	TGCGCCAGCAGCCCCGACAGGGGCTCAGGCAATGAGCAGTTCTTC
-	-	TRBV4-1	TRBJ2-1	CASSQSGTTSRGNEQFF	TGCGCCAGCAGCCAATCGGGGACGACTAGCAGGGGCAATGAGCAGTTCTTC
-	once	TRBV11-2	TRBJ2-1	CASSPPLDEQFF	TGTGCCAGCAGCCCACCTTTGGATGAGCAGTTCTTC
-	-	TRBV16	TRBJ1-5	CASSQRQDNQPQHF	TGTGCCAGCAGCCAGAGGCAGGACAATCAGCCCCAGCATTTT